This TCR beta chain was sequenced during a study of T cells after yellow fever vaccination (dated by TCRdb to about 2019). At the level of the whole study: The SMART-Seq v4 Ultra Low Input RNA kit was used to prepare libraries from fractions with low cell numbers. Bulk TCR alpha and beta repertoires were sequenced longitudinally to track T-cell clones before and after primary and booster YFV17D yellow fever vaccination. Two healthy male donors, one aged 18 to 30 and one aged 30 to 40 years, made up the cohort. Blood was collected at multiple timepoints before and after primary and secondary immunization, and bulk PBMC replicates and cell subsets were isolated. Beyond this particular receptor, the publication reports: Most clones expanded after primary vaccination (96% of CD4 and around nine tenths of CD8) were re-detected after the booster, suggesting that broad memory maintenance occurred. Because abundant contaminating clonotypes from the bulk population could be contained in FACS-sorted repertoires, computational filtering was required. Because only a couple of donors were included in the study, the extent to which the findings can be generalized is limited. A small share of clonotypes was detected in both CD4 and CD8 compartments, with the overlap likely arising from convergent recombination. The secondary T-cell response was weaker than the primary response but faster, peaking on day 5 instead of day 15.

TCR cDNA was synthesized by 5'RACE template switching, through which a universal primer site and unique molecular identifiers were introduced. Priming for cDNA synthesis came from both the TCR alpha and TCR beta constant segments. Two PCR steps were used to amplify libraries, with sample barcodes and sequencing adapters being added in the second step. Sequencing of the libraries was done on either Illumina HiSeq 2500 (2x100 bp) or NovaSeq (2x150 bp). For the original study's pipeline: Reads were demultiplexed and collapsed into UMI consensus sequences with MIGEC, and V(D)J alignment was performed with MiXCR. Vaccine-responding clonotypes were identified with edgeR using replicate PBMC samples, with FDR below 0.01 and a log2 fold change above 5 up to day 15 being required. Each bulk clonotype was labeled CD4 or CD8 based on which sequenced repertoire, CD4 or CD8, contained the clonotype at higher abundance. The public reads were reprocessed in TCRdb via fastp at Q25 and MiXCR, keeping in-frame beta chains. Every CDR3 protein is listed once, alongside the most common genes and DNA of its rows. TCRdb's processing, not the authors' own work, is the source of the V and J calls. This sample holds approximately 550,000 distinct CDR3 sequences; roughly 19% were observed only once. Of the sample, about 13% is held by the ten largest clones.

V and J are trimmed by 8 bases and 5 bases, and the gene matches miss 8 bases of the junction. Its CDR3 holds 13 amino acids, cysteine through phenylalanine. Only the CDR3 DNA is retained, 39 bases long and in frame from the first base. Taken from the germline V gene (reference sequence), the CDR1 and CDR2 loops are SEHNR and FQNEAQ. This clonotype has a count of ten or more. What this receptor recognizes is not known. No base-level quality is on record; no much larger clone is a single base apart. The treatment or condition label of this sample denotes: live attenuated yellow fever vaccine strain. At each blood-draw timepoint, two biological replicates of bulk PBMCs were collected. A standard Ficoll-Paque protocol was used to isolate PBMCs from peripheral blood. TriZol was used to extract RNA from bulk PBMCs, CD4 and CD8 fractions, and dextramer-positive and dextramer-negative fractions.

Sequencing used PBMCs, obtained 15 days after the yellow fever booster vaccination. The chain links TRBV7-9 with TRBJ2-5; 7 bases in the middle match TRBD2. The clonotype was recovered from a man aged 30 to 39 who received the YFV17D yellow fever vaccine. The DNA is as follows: TGTGCCAGCCAGGGAGGGCCATGGGAGACCCAGTACTTC. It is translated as CASQGGPWETQYF. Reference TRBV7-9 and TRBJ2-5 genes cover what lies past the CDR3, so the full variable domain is DTGVSQNPRHKITKRGQNVTFRCDPISEHNRLYWYRQTLGQGPEFLTYFQNEAQLEKSRLLSDRFSAERPKGSFSTLEIQRTEQGDSAMYLCASQGGPWETQYFGPGTRLLVL.